The 18 T cell receptor beta chains given below trace back to one sample, sequenced in a study of response to subunit inactivated influenza vaccine (dated by TCRdb to about 2018). The library was built by means of RT-PCR. The sequencer listed for this sample is Illumina HiSeq 2500. TCRdb reran the public reads through fastp at Q25 and MiXCR, keeping productive beta chains. Each entry is one CDR3 protein sequence, shown with its most common DNA and genes. In this sample the table shows about 620,000 distinct CDR3 sequences, 12% of which occur a single time. 10% of the sample comes from the top ten. The sequencing here drew on PBMCs from blood, taken on the day of vaccination. The receptors derive from a middle-aged man who received an inactivated influenza vaccine. Donor details come from another sample of the same person, matched by shared clones.

The CDR3 loop is CAISLQPEQPQHF. The DNA of the CDR3 is TGTGCCATCAGTTTACAGCCAGAACAGCCCCAGCATTTT. This chain connects TRBV10-3 to TRBJ1-5; D gene uncertain. Germline CDR1 and CDR2: ENHRY and SYGVKD. V was cut by 5 bases and J by 7 bases, with 12 bases left in between. CDR3 size: 13 residues.

This chain joins TRBV4-2 and TRBJ2-1, with no clear D. Germline V gives CDR1 LGHNA, CDR2 YNFKEQ. The CDR3 loop spans 16 amino acids. Trimming shortened V by 0 bases and J by 0 bases, and 9 bases separated the two germline ends. CDR3: CASSQDWLSSYNEQFF. As DNA, the CDR3 is TGTGCCAGCAGCCAAGATTGGCTGAGCTCCTACAATGAGCAGTTCTTC.

This clonotype has just a few counts. The chain combines TRBV28 with TRBJ2-1, with TRBD1 identical over 9 bases. V trimming: 7 bases; J trimming: 4 bases; junction bases outside the gene matches: 5. The germline gives CDR1 MDHEN, CDR2 SYDVKM. The CDR3 is 14 amino acids. The CDR3 reads CASTTTGGYNEQFF. The CDR3 coding sequence is TGTGCCAGCACCACGACAGGGGGGTACAATGAGCAGTTCTTC.

In its sample, this clonotype was seen a few times. CDR3 in amino acids: CASSFPRNWREGPDTQYF. The CDR3 bases are TGTGCCAGCAGCTTCCCACGGAATTGGCGGGAGGGCCCAGATACGCAGTATTTT. The chain joins TRBV11-1 to TRBJ2-3, with 9 positions matching TRBD2. V gave up 3 bases and J gave up 4 bases; unmatched junction bases: 14. CDR1 is SGHAT, CDR2 FQDESV, per germline (reference sequence). The CDR3 spans 18 residues.

This clonotype appeared a few times. The chain combines TRBV7-9 with TRBJ1-3; 7 positions match TRBD1. The germline gives CDR1 SEHNR, CDR2 FQNEAQ (reference sequence). This CDR3 region has 17 residues. The J segment lost 0 bases and the V segment lost 0 bases, leaving 5 bases of the junction unmatched. The chain's CDR3 is CASSLATGPFSGNTIYF. The CDR3 DNA is TGTGCCAGCAGCTTAGCGACAGGGCCCTTCTCTGGAAACACCATATATTTT.

Only a few counts were recorded for this clonotype. V usage is TRBV12-3 or TRBV12-4 and J usage is TRBJ1-2; no clear D. The CDR3 extends over 13 amino acids. V lost 4 bases, J lost 0 bases, and 6 bases lay in between. CDR3 sequence: CASSSPANYGYTF. The DNA for the CDR3 is TGTGCCAGCAGTTCCCCCGCTAACTATGGCTACACCTTC.

The rearrangement joins TRBV24-1 to TRBJ2-5; D remains unclear. The length of the CDR3 is 13 residues. V lost 2 bases and J lost 0, with 3 bases in between. CDR1 is KGHDR and CDR2 is SFDVKD in the germline V gene. CDR3 nucleotides: TGTGCCACCAGTGATTCCCACCAAGAGACCCAGTACTTC. Protein product: CATSDSHQETQYF.

The rearrangement links TRBV12-3 or TRBV12-4 to TRBJ2-3, with 9 nucleotides matching TRBD1. This CDR3 spans 15 amino acids. V trimming: 6 bases; J trimming: 6 bases; junction bases outside the gene matches: 10. CDR3: CASRRGQGEIDTQYF. CDR3 nucleotide sequence: TGTGCCAGCAGACGGGGACAGGGAGAAATCGATACGCAGTATTTT.

Ten or more counts support this clonotype. The CDR3 region is CASSEALWTSYNEQFF. CDR3 DNA: TGTGCCAGCAGTGAAGCGCTCTGGACTAGCTACAATGAGCAGTTCTTC. The J gene is TRBJ2-1, the V gene TRBV2; TRBD2 aligns across 7 bases. From germline, CDR1 is SNHLY and CDR2 FYNNEI. This CDR3 region has 16 residues. Trimming cost V 0 bases and J 3 bases; bases outside gene matches: 5. The full variable domain, completed using reference TRBV2 and TRBJ2-1, is EPEVTQTPSHQVTQMGQEVILRCVPISNHLYFYWYRQILGQKVEFLVSFYNNEISEKSEIFDDQFSVERPDGSNFTLKIRSTKLEDSAMYFCASSEALWTSYNEQFFGPGTRLTVL.

The chain combines TRBV5-4 with TRBJ2-7; 10 positions agree with TRBD1. CDR1 is SGHNT, CDR2 YYREEE, per germline (reference sequence). J was trimmed by 5 bases and V by 4 bases; bases with no gene match: 9. The CDR3 spans 15 residues. CDR3 nucleotide sequence: TGTGCCAGCAGCCCACCGGGACAGGGGTTCCACGAGCAGTACTTC. Its protein product is CASSPPGQGFHEQYF.

The table lists this clonotype with many counts. V and J are TRBV14 and TRBJ2-3, with a possible D match to TRBD1 (6 bases). Trimming took 2 bases from V and 2 from J, leaving 11 bases between them. CDR1 and CDR2 (germline): SGHDN, FVKESK. The CDR3 covers 15 residues. The CDR3 nucleotides are TGTGCCAGCAGCCAACGGACAGCGCACACAGATACGCAGTATTTT. This encodes CASSQRTAHTDTQYF.

Many counts were recorded for this clonotype. The chain has TRBV27 and TRBJ2-1, with D possibly being TRBD1 (5 bases). V lost 0 bases, J lost 3 bases, and 9 bases lay in between. Germline CDR1 reads MNHEY; CDR2 reads SMNVEV (reference sequence). The CDR3 is made up of 15 amino acids. The CDR3 DNA follows: TGTGCCAGCAGTTTATCAGTGGACATCTACAATGAGCAGTTCTTC. It specifies CASSLSVDIYNEQFF.

This clonotype was counted at least ten times. This sequence joins TRBV6-1 and TRBJ1-5; D not resolved. V was clipped by 6 bases and J by 2 bases, with 14 bases between them. The CDR3 totals 15 residues. Germline loops: CDR1 MNHNS, CDR2 SASEGT. CDR3 nucleotides: TGTGCCAGCAGCGCCTCAGTGGGAGGCAATCAGCCCCAGCATTTT. Its translation: CASSASVGGNQPQHF.

A few counts support this clonotype. The chain recombines TRBV7-9 with TRBJ2-1; D uncertain. The CDR3 is made up of 12 amino acids. The germline V gene has CDR1 SEHNR and CDR2 FQNEAQ (reference sequence). Trimming stripped 2 bases from V and 8 bases from J, with 7 bases between. The CDR3 protein is CASSLMGYEQFF. The CDR3 bases are TGTGCCAGCAGCTTAATGGGGTATGAGCAGTTCTTC.

The rearrangement joins TRBV11-2 to TRBJ2-3; D remains unclear. Per germline, CDR1 SGHAT and CDR2 FQNNGV. Trimming left V 0 bases short and J 7 bases short, with 5 bases between. The CDR3 runs to 12 residues. The CDR3 DNA reads TGTGCCAGCAGCTTAGATCCAAATACGCAGTATTTT. Translation: CASSLDPNTQYF.

The table lists this clonotype with a few counts. The chain joins TRBV7-2 to TRBJ2-7; D not resolved. The germline CDR1 and CDR2 sequences are SGHTA and FQGNSA. V lost 0 bases to trimming and J lost 5 bases, with 5 bases between them. CDR3 length equals 12 residues. The CDR3 here is CASSLAAHEQYF. The CDR3 region has the DNA TGTGCCAGCAGCTTAGCGGCCCACGAGCAGTACTTC. Looking up the rest from reference TRBV7-2 and TRBJ2-7 gives the full variable domain: GAGVSQSPSNKVTEKGKDVELRCDPISGHTALYWYRQSLGQGLEFLIYFQGNSAPDKSGLPSDRFSAERTGGSVSTLTIQRTQQEDSAVYLCASSLAAHEQYFGPGTRLTVT.

A few counts support this clonotype. In nucleotides, the CDR3 is TGTGCCAGCTCACCACCATTAGGTTTCACTGAAGCTTTCTTT. Protein product: CASSPPLGFTEAFF. The chain combines TRBV18 with TRBJ1-1; no clear D gene. V was cut by 0 bases and J by 4 bases, with 9 bases left in between. Per germline, CDR1 KGHSH and CDR2 LQKENI. The CDR3 sequence is 14 residues long.

V is TRBV7-2 and J is TRBJ2-7; 9 nucleotides match TRBD1. V dropped 7 bases and J dropped 3; count of bases not matched to a gene: 10. The CDR3 has 15 residues. Germline V gene data show CDR1 as SGHTA and CDR2 as FQGNSA. This CDR3 is CASNLLGTGSYEQYF. CDR3 nucleotide sequence: TGTGCCAGCAACCTACTTGGGACAGGGAGCTACGAGCAGTACTTC.